The rows below give T cell receptor beta chains drawn from one sample of a study of molecular identifiers for immune sequencing clone quantification. TCRdb reanalysed the PCR reads using MiXCR and keeps one entry per CDR3 protein. Among roughly 300,000 distinct CDR3 sequences listed, about 23% were seen once. The sample taken for sequencing was naive CD8+ T cells from blood, with Jurkat cell RNA spiked in. These receptors were collected from a human donor in good health. Some libraries in this study had Jurkat cell RNA spiked in. Both conserved end residues are part of each CDR3. Each record gives: clone size, V gene, D gene, J gene, CDR3 protein, CDR3 DNA. A D gene is named only where the DNA matches it firmly. Some rows have no size entry. The others give once, few or many, or a class for an expanded clone.

many	TRBV7-2	TRBD2	TRBJ2-1	CASSLVAGGPYNEQFF	TGTGCCAGCAGCTTAGTGGCGGGAGGACCTTACAATGAGCAGTTCTTC
few	TRBV30	NA	TRBJ2-3	CAWSPLLSTDTQYF	TGTGCCTGGAGTCCCCTGCTAAGCACAGATACGCAGTATTTT
NA	TRBV11-2	NA	TRBJ2-5	CVSSLDEETQYF	TGTGTCAGCAGCTTAGACGAAGAGACCCAGTACTTC
few	TRBV2	NA	TRBJ1-5	CASSEYGGDQPQHF	TGTGCCAGCAGTGAATATGGGGGCGATCAGCCCCAGCATTTT
few	TRBV27	TRBD1	TRBJ2-2	CASSRRTGWAGELFF	TGTGCCAGCAGCAGAAGGACAGGGTGGGCCGGGGAGCTGTTTTTT
few	TRBV11-2	TRBD2	TRBJ2-5	CASSQPGLVYETQYF	TGTGCCAGCAGCCAACCGGGACTAGTTTACGAGACCCAGTACTTC
NA	TRBV12-3/TRBV12-4	NA	TRBJ2-7	CASSLETVEQYF	TGTGCCAGCAGTTTAGAGACAGTAGAGCAGTACTTC
few	TRBV30	NA	TRBJ2-3	CAWSVAGTDTQYF	TGTGCCTGGAGTGTGGCGGGCACAGATACGCAGTATTTT
NA	TRBV14	TRBD1	TRBJ1-6	CASSQAQGAGSPLHF	TGTGCCAGCAGCCAAGCGCAGGGGGCTGGATCACCCCTCCACTTT
few	TRBV4-1	NA	TRBJ1-2	CASSQALGVNYGYTF	TGCGCCAGCAGCCAAGCCCTAGGGGTTAACTATGGCTACACCTTC
NA	TRBV20-1	TRBD2	TRBJ2-3	CSARRYSGRRVDTQYF	TGCAGTGCTAGGAGGTACAGCGGGAGGCGTGTAGATACGCAGTATTTT
few	TRBV4-1	NA	TRBJ1-5	CASSQDTGRYQPQHF	TGCGCCAGCAGCCAAGATACAGGGAGGTATCAGCCCCAGCATTTT
NA	TRBV6-5	NA	TRBJ1-5	CASSYGGGDYGNQPQHF	TGTGCCAGCAGTTACGGGGGTGGGGACTACGGCAATCAGCCCCAGCATTTT
few	TRBV25-1	NA	TRBJ2-3	CASSESGGTGDTQYF	TGTGCCAGCAGTGAATCTGGCGGAACAGGAGATACGCAGTATTTT
NA	TRBV20-1	TRBD2	TRBJ2-3	CSARDRAGESTDPQYF	TGCAGTGCTAGAGATCGGGCGGGGGAGTCGACAGATCCGCAGTATTTT
many	TRBV5-6	NA	TRBJ2-7	CASSRRATRVEQYF	TGTGCCAGCAGCCGTAGAGCGACACGGGTCGAGCAGTACTTC
many	TRBV6-2/TRBV6-3	TRBD1	TRBJ1-1	CASSYVDRDTEAFF	TGTGCCAGCAGTTACGTCGACAGGGACACTGAAGCTTTCTTT
few	TRBV28	TRBD1	TRBJ2-7	CASSLTGQGHYEQYF	TGTGCCAGCAGTTTAACAGGACAGGGGCACTACGAGCAGTACTTC
few	TRBV30	TRBD1	TRBJ2-7	CAWSVRTGDEQYF	TGTGCCTGGAGTGTACGGACAGGGGACGAGCAGTACTTC
many	TRBV6-5	TRBD1	TRBJ1-5	CASRARTGWQPQHF	TGTGCCAGCAGGGCTAGGACAGGGTGGCAGCCCCAGCATTTT
once	TRBV20-1	NA	TRBJ2-7	CSARAGTSYEQYF	TGCAGTGCTAGGGCCGGGACTTCCTACGAGCAGTACTTC
NA	TRBV20-1	NA	TRBJ2-7	CSANEGTTYEQYF	TGCAGTGCAAATGAAGGAACTACCTACGAGCAGTACTTC
NA	TRBV3-1	NA	TRBJ2-3	CASSQVLSGTDTQYF	TGTGCCAGCAGCCAAGTTTTGTCTGGCACAGATACGCAGTATTTT
NA	TRBV11-2	TRBD2	TRBJ2-3	CASSYGLAGGTDTQYF	TGTGCCAGCAGCTATGGACTAGCGGGGGGCACAGATACGCAGTATTTT
many	TRBV14	NA	TRBJ2-3	CASSLVGDDTQYF	TGTGCCAGCAGTCTTGTCGGGGACGATACGCAGTATTTT
NA	TRBV27	NA	TRBJ2-3	CASSSTMGTDTQYF	TGTGCCAGCAGTTCGACTATGGGCACAGATACGCAGTATTTT
many	TRBV5-6	NA	TRBJ2-7	CASSFRQTPSYEQYF	TGTGCCAGCAGCTTCCGGCAAACACCCTCCTACGAGCAGTACTTC
NA	TRBV3-1	NA	TRBJ1-2	CATLGDNYGYTF	TGTGCCACCCTGGGGGATAACTATGGCTACACCTTC
many	TRBV29-1	NA	TRBJ2-7	CSVGDTYEQYF	TGCAGCGTTGGGGACACCTACGAGCAGTACTTC
many	TRBV20-1	TRBD1	TRBJ2-2	CSAPGGTGELFF	TGCAGTGCTCCAGGGGGCACCGGGGAGCTGTTTTTT
NA	TRBV28	TRBD1	TRBJ1-1	CASSLRTGGPMNTEAFF	TGTGCCAGCAGTTTAAGGACAGGGGGCCCCATGAACACTGAAGCTTTCTTT
few	TRBV27	NA	TRBJ2-7	CASSQQQSSYEQYF	TGTGCCAGCAGCCAACAGCAGAGCTCCTACGAGCAGTACTTC
many	TRBV3-1	NA	TRBJ1-1	CASTRGNTEAFF	TGTGCCAGCACGAGGGGGAACACTGAAGCTTTCTTT
few	TRBV27	NA	TRBJ2-7	CASSSRVGYEQYF	TGTGCCAGCAGTTCACGGGTTGGGTACGAGCAGTACTTC
few	TRBV12-3/TRBV12-4	TRBD1	TRBJ2-7	CASSLPRGRADEQYF	TGTGCCAGCAGTTTACCCAGGGGGCGAGCCGACGAGCAGTACTTC
many	TRBV4-3	TRBD1	TRBJ1-1	CASSQNRGTEAFF	TGCGCCAGCAGCCAGAACAGGGGCACTGAAGCTTTCTTT
few	TRBV5-8	NA	TRBJ2-7	CASSFWVGESYEQYF	TGTGCCAGCAGCTTTTGGGTTGGGGAATCCTACGAGCAGTACTTC
many	TRBV5-4	NA	TRBJ1-1	CASSSETEAFF	TGTGCCAGCAGCTCTGAGACTGAAGCTTTCTTT
NA	TRBV28	NA	TRBJ1-4	CASTFRESNEKPFF	TGTGCCAGCACCTTCCGGGAGAGTAATGAAAAACCGTTTTTT
few	TRBV27	TRBD1	TRBJ1-2	CASSFIYTTGGAHYGYTF	TGTGCCAGCAGTTTCATCTATACGACAGGGGGCGCGCACTATGGCTACACCTTC
many	TRBV30	NA	TRBJ2-7	CALNPPSYEQYF	TGTGCCCTAAACCCCCCGTCCTACGAGCAGTACTTC
many	TRBV19	TRBD1	TRBJ1-5	CASSPRDSYLLPQHF	TGTGCCAGTAGTCCCCGGGACAGCTACCTTCTGCCCCAGCATTTT
few	TRBV6-5	TRBD1	TRBJ2-7	CASSYENRGVLYEQYF	TGTGCCAGCAGTTACGAAAACAGGGGAGTGCTCTACGAGCAGTACTTC